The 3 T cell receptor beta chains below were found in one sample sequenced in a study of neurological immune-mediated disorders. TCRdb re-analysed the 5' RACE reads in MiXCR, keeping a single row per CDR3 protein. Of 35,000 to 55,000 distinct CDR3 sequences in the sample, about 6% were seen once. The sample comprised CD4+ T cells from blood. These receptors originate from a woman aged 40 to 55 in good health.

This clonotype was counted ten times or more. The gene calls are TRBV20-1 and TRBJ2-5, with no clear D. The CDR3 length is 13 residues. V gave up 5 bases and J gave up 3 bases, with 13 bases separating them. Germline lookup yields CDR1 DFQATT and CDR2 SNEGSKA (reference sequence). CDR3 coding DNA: TGCAGTGCTCCCTTTGACTTGGAAGAGACCCAGTACTTC. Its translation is CSAPFDLEETQYF.

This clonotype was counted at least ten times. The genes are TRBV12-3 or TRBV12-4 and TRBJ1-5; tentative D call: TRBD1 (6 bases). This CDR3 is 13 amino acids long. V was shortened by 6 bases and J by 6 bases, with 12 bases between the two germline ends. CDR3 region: CASRADSSQPQHF. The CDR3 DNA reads TGTGCCAGCAGGGCGGACAGTAGTCAGCCCCAGCATTTT.

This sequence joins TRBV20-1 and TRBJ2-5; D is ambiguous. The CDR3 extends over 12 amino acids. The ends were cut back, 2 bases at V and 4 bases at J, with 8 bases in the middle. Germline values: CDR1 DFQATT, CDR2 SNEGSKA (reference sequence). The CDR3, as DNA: TGCAGTGCTAGACGAGGAGCAGAGACCCAGTACTTC. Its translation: CSARRGAETQYF.